This T cell receptor beta chain was documented in a study of T cells in women clearing cervical HPV infection. Regarding the study as a whole: Unknown T-cell numbers per sample may underlie the richness differences.

A note on this clone: What it binds is not known. The read finishes 3 residues shy of the CDR3 end, and the germline J gene is used to complete it.

The CDR3 has 17 residues. Germline V gene sequence: CDR1 SGHRS, CDR2 YFSETQ. The V gene end was trimmed by 0 bases and the J gene end by 1 base; junction bases not matched to a gene: 8. Profiling relied on immunoSEQ multiplex PCR, and the TCRdb table lists in-frame clones only, not all of them. This sample's table has tens of thousands of clones. Each participant carried one incident cervical HPV16 infection only. The specimen sequenced was blood buffy coat. The receptor was derived from a woman aged 18 to 75 with a cervical HPV16 infection that either progressed to CIN3+ or cleared (not recorded which). J is TRBJ1-1 and V is TRBV5-1; 8 nucleotides match TRBD1. The CDR3 sequence is CASSLDTGGMRNTEAFF. The sequenced part of the CDR3 DNA is TGCGCCAGCAGCTTGGACACAGGGGGTATGAGGAACACTGAA.